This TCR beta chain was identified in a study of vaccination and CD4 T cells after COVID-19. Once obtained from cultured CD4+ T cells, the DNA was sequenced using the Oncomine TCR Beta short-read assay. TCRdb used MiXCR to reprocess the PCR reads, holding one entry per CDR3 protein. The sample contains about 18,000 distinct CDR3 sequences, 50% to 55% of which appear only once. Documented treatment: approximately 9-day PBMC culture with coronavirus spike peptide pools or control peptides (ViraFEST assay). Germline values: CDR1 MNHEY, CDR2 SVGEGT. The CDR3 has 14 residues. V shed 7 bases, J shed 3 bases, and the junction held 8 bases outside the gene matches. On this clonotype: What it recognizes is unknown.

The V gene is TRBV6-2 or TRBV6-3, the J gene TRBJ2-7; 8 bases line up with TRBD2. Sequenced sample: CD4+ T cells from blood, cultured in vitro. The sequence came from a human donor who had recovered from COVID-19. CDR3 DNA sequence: TGTGCCAGCACCCCGGGAACTAGCGGCTACGAGCAGTACTTC. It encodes CASTPGTSGYEQYF.